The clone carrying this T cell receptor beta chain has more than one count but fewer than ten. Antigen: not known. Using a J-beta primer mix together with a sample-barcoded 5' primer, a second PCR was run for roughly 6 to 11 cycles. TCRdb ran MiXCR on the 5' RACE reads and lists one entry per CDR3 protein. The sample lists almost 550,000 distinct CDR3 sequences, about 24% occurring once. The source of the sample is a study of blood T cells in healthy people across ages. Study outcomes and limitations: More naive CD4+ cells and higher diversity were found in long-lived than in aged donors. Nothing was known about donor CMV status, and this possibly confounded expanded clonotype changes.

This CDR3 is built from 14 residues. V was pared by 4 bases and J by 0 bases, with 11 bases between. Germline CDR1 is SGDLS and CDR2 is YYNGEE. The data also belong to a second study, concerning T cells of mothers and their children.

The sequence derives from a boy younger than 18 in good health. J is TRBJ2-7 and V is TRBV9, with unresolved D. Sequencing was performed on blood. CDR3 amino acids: CASSPASLSYEQYF. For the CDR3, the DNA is TGTGCCAGCAGCCCGGCCAGCCTCTCCTACGAGCAGTACTTC.